This T cell receptor beta chain emerged from a study of cytomegalovirus exposure and HLA in healthy donors (dated by TCRdb to 2016 to 2017). Background for the entire study: An earlier analysis of fewer than 750 of the donors reported 276 Gb of sequence data and 95 million to 120 million unique TCR beta sequences obtained from around 170 million T cells. An early release that covered about 600 HLA-typed donors contained around 330 gigabases of sequencing data and tens of millions of unique TCR sequences. Of the roughly 390 genotyped donors, less than 90% were placed in the genetic ancestry cluster associated with self-reported Caucasian donors. The aim of the study was to test whether cataloging public T cell receptors could identify signatures of past pathogen exposure. Using immunosequencing, the study profiled T cell repertoires from 550 to 750 subjects and related those repertoires to cytomegalovirus serostatus. In addition to the first cohort of roughly 670 subjects, a separate validation cohort of 130 or so different subjects was used. To predict cytomegalovirus infection status, the study combined high-throughput TCR immunosequencing, statistical association of individual TCRs with disease status, and machine learning. To study patterns of TCR occurrence, a later analysis re-analyzed previously published TCR beta repertoires from more than 550 donors and added high-resolution HLA genotyping. The later analysis used no new phenotypic data to find candidate immune exposures, relying instead on TCR beta sequences and their occurrence across donors. In an earlier analysis of 587 of the donors, high-throughput TCR beta sequencing was used to judge whether each TCR beta V gene segment behaved as functional or pseudogenic. Donor age, sex, ethnicity and CMV serostatus were compiled alongside the repertoire data. A later genetic analysis used genome-wide SNP genotypes for about 60% of the 666 donors, treating that subset as a discovery cohort. Every discovery cohort repertoire had been produced on one sequencing platform. HLA typing covered class I and class II loci at four-digit resolution. The number of donors typed differed by locus, with 629-630 for A, B, C, DRB1 and DQB1, roughly 520 for DQA1, some 570 for DPA1, and 472 for DPB1. Roughly five DR-DQ haplotypes were handled as single units for association and clustering, since linkage in the cohort was strong. Across around 400 genotyped donors of the cohort, an average of approximately 240,000 unique TCR beta nucleotide sequences per donor were sequenced, and approximately 17% of those sequences were non-productive. The research as a whole found: An association between a missense DCLRE1C variant and V-gene and J-gene trimming of TCR beta chains was found in a later genetic analysis and replicated in an independent cohort. The presence/absence analyses assumed that sequencing depth was roughly uniform across donors, and that assumption may not be true. An earlier analysis of around 500 of the donors showed that most TCR beta V segments appeared in productive rearrangements either about 87% or about 30% of the time, which broadly matched IMGT annotations. Assigning TCR associations to individual alleles was difficult when HLA alleles, especially DR and DQ, strongly co-occurred. A few of the identified cytomegalovirus-associated TCR beta chains were confirmed in vitro to be specific for cytomegalovirus antigens. This cohort had only TCR beta chains sequenced, and the lack of alpha or paired-chain data limited which features could be detected. In a later analysis, TCR association rates were found to vary across HLA loci, with the most associated TCRs seen for DRB1 alleles and the fewest for HLA-C alleles. The classifier was reported to diagnose cytomegalovirus status with high specificity and sensitivity in both the original and validation cohorts. Correlated functional status among segregating V segments might be attributable to linkage disequilibrium, but an unknown experimental factor could not be ruled out. A total of roughly 160 TCR beta chains were listed by the study as associated with cytomegalovirus. A later analysis associated approximately 17,000 TCR beta sequences with specific HLA alleles at a false discovery rate of 0.05. Over 15 rarely observed V segments, including chromosome 9 orphons, were excluded from the earlier analysis of several hundred of the donors because counts were too low. In a later analysis, HLA-associated TCR beta chains were found to be more clonally expanded and to have lower generation probabilities than equally common non-associated chains. A later analysis reported that several top co-occurrence clusters appeared linked to parvovirus B19, influenza, CMV and Epstein-Barr virus. A cluster of highly shared sequence variants was judged likely to be a technical artifact of the sequencing pipeline. For the cohort, immune exposure information was limited to CMV serostatus. In a later genetic analysis, fewer N-insertions in productive TCRs were reported among donors in an Asian-associated ancestry cluster than the roughly 700-donor mean. According to a later analysis, most CMV-associated TCR beta chains appeared to be HLA-restricted, and the HLA associations seemed to be driven largely by CMV exposure. HLA typing was unavailable for some donors at each locus, so association tests used only the typed subset. A further reported finding was that TCR beta sequences accurately predicted the HLA-A and HLA-B alleles for most subjects in the first cohort. Across donors, most TCR sequences were observed very rarely, whereas some public TCRs were present in many individuals. It was suggested by the authors that the approach could potentially be generalized to other disease states and immunological phenotypes.

Receptor amplification or capture employed the immunoSEQ multiplex PCR assay. The multiplex PCR relied on a mix of 60 forward primers for TCR Vbeta segments and 13 reverse primers for TCR Jbeta segments. A multiplex PCR assay on genomic DNA amplified the CDR3 region of rearranged TCR beta genes. Amplified TCR beta libraries were sequenced as 87-base-pair reads on the Illumina HiSeq System. Per the authors' processing: Across the 640 or so repertoires, a later analysis counted roughly 77 million unique TCR beta chains, approximately 10 million of which were shared by at least two donors. Raw reads were error-corrected and collapsed into unique sequences by a nearest-neighbor algorithm in which closely related sequences were merged to remove PCR and sequencing errors. To assign V, D and J gene segments, CDR3 sequences were aligned to IMGT reference sequences. Each retained sequence needed at least a six-nucleotide match to both a V gene segment and a J gene segment. Rearrangements were called productive when the CDR3 lacked stop codons and stayed in frame with V and J; all others were non-productive. CDR3 was defined according to IMGT convention as the region running from the second conserved V-encoded cysteine to the conserved J-encoded phenylalanine. The earlier analysis of about 560 of the donors excluded any sequence lacking an unambiguous match to a single V gene segment. An earlier analysis of several hundred of the donors called V segments functional above 56.7% productive rearrangements and segregating when the between-donor standard deviation exceeded 5%. To diagnose cytomegalovirus status from the catalog of TCR beta chain sequences, a statistical classification framework was built. V and J gene assignment, in a later analysis, came from comparing TCR nucleotide sequences with IMGT/GENE-DB human TR gene sequences. In a later analysis, CDR3 sequences and most-parsimonious VDJ recombination scenarios were assigned using the TCRdist pipeline. In a later analysis, each TCR beta chain was defined by its CDR3 amino acid sequence together with its V-gene family, and reads lacking a unique V-gene family were excluded. In a later analysis, 550 to 650 highly shared, low-generation-probability nucleotide sequences were removed to address suspected cross-contamination and a sequencing artifact. A later analysis calculated a clonal expansion index for each public chain from normalized within-repertoire ranks of inferred template counts. In a later analysis, generation probabilities were computed with a VDJ recombination model fitted to out-of-frame rearrangements, and the resulting probabilities were checked against IGoR. Hypergeometric tests were used in a later analysis to score TCR-TCR, TCR-HLA and TCR-CMV co-occurrence, with a repertoire-size bias correction applied to the TCR pairs. False discovery rates were estimated in a later analysis by permuting HLA or CMV assignments 20 times. In a later analysis, co-occurring TCRs were grouped with DBSCAN, and TCRdist sequence similarity was added when clustering was performed within HLA-allele-positive subsets. Repertoires with fewer than 30,000 or more than 120,000 public chains were left out of co-occurrence clustering, as were five repertoires with anomalous nucleotide sharing. Sourced from immuneACCESS, this table was stored by TCRdb with only in-frame sequences that have V and J called. A share of the clones is absent; for the studies checked, an unresolved V gene accounts for under half, and the remainder has no known explanation. V, J and clone size are those of that table, while D and trimming were read from the DNA. For this sample the table gives 100,000 to 150,000 clones, of which less than 85% were detected only once. The ten largest clones capture more than 8% of the sample.

With respect to this clone: Its antigen remains unidentified. Per-base quality was not reported, and no clone a single base away is much larger than it.

The cohort consisted of 670 or so healthy bone marrow donors. At the time of sampling, every cohort member was nominally healthy, though immune exposures that went unrecorded were likely present. The donor tested CMV seropositive and was one of the 289 seropositive cohort members. Each donor provided a peripheral blood sample, and peripheral blood mononuclear cells were used for TCR beta sequencing. Genomic DNA extraction from the blood cell samples was performed with the Qiagen DNeasy Blood Extraction Kit. Sequencing used PBMCs. The TCR was taken from a man aged 30 to 45 in good health and CMV-seropositive.

The CDR3 corresponds to CASSDRGAGQPQHF. The DNA reads TGTGCCAGCAGCGACAGGGGAGCGGGTCAGCCCCAGCATTTT. Rearrangement joined TRBV6-1 to TRBJ1-5; 8 of the junction bases match TRBD1. Germline trimming amounts to 6 bases on V and 6 bases on J, with 7 as the count of junction bases outside the gene matches. CDR1 is given as MNHNS and CDR2 as SASEGT, both from the germline V gene. From cysteine to phenylalanine, the CDR3 is 14 amino acids long. The retained sequence is limited to the CDR3, 42 bases, with the frame set at the first base.